The following is a T cell receptor beta chain sequence with its context. Its antigen is undetermined. The record originates from a study of cytomegalovirus exposure and HLA in healthy donors. The length of the CDR3 is 13 residues. Losses at the gene ends were 6 bases for V and 4 bases for J; bases not matched to a gene: 4. Germline assignment: CDR1 MNHEY and CDR2 SVGAGI. The primer mix had 60 Vbeta and 13 Jbeta primers. Using immunoSEQ multiplex PCR, the repertoire was profiled, and TCRdb retains in-frame clones only, with some absent. Here the sample spans over 150,000 clones, approximately 78% being singletons. Study results and caveats: A later analysis showed HLA-associated TCR beta chains outstripping equally common others in clonal expansion. Accurate HLA-A and HLA-B prediction from TCR beta sequences was reported for most subjects.

The clonotype was recovered from a girl aged 2 to 10 in good health and CMV-seropositive. The chain recombines TRBV6-5 with TRBJ2-3, with 7 nucleotides matching TRBD2. The sequencing input was PBMCs. CDR3 loop: CASRWGGSDTQYF. CDR3 in DNA: TGTGCCAGCAGGTGGGGAGGGTCAGATACGCAGTATTTT.